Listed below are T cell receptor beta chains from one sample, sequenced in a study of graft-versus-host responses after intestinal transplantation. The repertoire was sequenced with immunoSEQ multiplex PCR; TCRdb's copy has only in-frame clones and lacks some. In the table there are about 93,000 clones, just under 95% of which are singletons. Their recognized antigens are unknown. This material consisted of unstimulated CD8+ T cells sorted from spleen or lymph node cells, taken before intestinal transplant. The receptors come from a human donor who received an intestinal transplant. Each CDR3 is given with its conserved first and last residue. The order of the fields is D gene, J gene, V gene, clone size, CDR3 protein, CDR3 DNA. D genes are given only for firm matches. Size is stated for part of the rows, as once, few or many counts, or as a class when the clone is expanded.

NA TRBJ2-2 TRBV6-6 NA CASAGLVTGELFF TGTGCCAGCGCGGGACTCGTCACCGGGGAGCTGTTTTTT
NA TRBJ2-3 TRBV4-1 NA CASSQESGLITDTQYF TGCGCCAGCAGCCAAGAGAGCGGACTGATCACAGATACGCAGTATTTT
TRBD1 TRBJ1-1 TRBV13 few CASSLGQGSTEAFF TGTGCCAGCAGCTTGGGACAGGGGAGCACTGAAGCTTTCTTT
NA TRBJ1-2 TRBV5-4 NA CASSWTGTNYGYTF TGTGCCAGCAGCTGGACCGGGACTAACTATGGCTACACCTTC
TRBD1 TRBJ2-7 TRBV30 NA CAWSAGTGPYEQYF TGTGCCTGGTCGGCCGGGACAGGTCCTTACGAGCAGTACTTC
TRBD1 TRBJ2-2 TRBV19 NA CASSMGTGIAGELFF TGTGCCAGTAGTATGGGGACAGGGATTGCCGGGGAGCTGTTTTTT
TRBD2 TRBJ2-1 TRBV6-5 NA CASSYAGGRGEQFF TGTGCCAGCAGTTACGCGGGGGGGCGGGGTGAGCAGTTCTTC
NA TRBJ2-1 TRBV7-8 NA CASSLLLAGESNEQFF TGTGCCAGCAGCTTATTGTTGGCAGGGGAGTCCAATGAGCAGTTCTTC
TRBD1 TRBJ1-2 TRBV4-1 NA CASSQVSTGAYGYTF TGCGCCAGCAGCCAAGTCTCCACAGGGGCCTATGGCTACACCTTC
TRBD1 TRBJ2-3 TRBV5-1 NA CASSLDRGDSTDTQYF TGCGCCAGCAGCTTGGACAGGGGCGATAGCACAGATACGCAGTATTTT
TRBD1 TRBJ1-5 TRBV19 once CASSISTGIHSNQPQHF TGTGCCAGTAGTATATCGACAGGGATACATAGCAATCAGCCCCAGCATTTT
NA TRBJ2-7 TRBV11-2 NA CASSPGRPYEQYF TGTGCCAGCAGTCCAGGGAGGCCCTACGAGCAGTACTTC
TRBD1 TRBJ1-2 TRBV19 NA CATGQGKIYGYTF TGTGCCACCGGACAGGGAAAAATTTATGGCTACACCTTC
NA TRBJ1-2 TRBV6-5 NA CASSQWGGHGYTF TGTGCCAGCAGTCAGTGGGGGGGACATGGCTACACCTTC
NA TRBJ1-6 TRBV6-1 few CASSESSGIGSALHF TGTGCCAGCAGTGAAAGTTCGGGGATCGGTTCGGCCCTCCACTTT
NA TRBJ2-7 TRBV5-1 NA CASSLGPGSYEQYF TGCGCCAGCAGCTTGGGTCCAGGTAGCTACGAGCAGTACTTC
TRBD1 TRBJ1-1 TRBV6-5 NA CAIGTVITEAFF TGTGCCATCGGGACAGTAATCACTGAAGCTTTCTTT
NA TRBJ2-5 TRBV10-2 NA CASSESGGWETQYF TGCGCCAGCAGTGAGTCGGGGGGTTGGGAGACCCAGTACTTC
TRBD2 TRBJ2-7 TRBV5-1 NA CASSTGTSGRTHEQYF TGCGCCAGCAGCACAGGGACTAGCGGGAGGACCCACGAGCAGTACTTC
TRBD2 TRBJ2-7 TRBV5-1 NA CASSFALAGGLTYEQYF TGCGCCAGCAGCTTCGCACTAGCGGGAGGTCTTACCTACGAGCAGTACTTC
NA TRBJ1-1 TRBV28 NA CASSSRQYNYMNTEAFF TGTGCCAGCAGCAGTCGACAGTACAATTACATGAACACTGAAGCTTTCTTT
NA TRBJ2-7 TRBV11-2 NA CASSLVTGGYSYEQYF TGTGCCAGCAGCTTAGTGACGGGCGGGTACTCCTACGAGCAGTACTTC
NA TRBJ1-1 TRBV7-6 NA CASSLAGNTEAFF TGTGCCAGCAGCTTGGCGGGGAACACTGAAGCTTTCTTT
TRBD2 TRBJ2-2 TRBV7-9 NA CASSSDPGLANTGELFF TGTGCCAGCAGCTCAGACCCGGGACTAGCGAACACCGGGGAGCTGTTTTTT
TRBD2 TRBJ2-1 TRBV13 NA CASSLGTSGGWDEQFF TGTGCCAGCAGCTTAGGGACTAGCGGGGGTTGGGATGAGCAGTTCTTC
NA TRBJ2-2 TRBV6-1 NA CASSVNTGELFF TGTGCCAGCAGTGTTAATACCGGGGAGCTGTTTTTT
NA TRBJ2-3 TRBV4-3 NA CASSQERGIYTDTQYF TGCGCCAGCAGCCAAGAACGCGGTATATACACAGATACGCAGTATTTT
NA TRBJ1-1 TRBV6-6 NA CASSYGRTEAFF TGTGCCAGCAGTTACGGTAGAACTGAAGCTTTCTTT
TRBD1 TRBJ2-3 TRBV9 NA CASSLHRTGDTDTQYF TGTGCCAGCAGCTTACATCGGACAGGGGACACAGATACGCAGTATTTT
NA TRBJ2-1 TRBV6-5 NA CASSNAWSSYNEQFF TGTGCCAGCAGCAACGCGTGGAGCTCCTACAATGAGCAGTTCTTC
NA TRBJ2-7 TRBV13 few CASSLGGSGEQYF TGTGCCAGCAGCTTAGGCGGGAGTGGCGAGCAGTACTTC
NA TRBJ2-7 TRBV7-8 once CASSEPQRSGNEQYF TGTGCCAGCAGCGAACCCCAACGGTCAGGGAATGAGCAGTACTTC
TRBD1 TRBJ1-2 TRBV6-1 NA CASGTGGGYTF TGTGCCAGCGGGACAGGTGGCGGCTACACCTTC
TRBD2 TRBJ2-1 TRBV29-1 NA CSALGAGGQSSYNEQFF TGCAGCGCTCTGGGAGCGGGGGGCCAGAGCTCCTACAATGAGCAGTTCTTC
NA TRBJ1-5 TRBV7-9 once CASSLAYNQPQHF TGTGCCAGCAGCTTAGCGTACAATCAGCCCCAGCATTTT
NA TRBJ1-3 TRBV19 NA CASRATGFSGNTIYF TGTGCCAGTAGGGCTACAGGGTTCTCTGGAAACACCATATATTTT
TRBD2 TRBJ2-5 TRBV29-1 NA CSVELGLAGIQETQYF TGCAGCGTTGAACTGGGACTAGCGGGAATCCAAGAGACCCAGTACTTC
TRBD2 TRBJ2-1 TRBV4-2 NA CASSPLAGAVNEQFF TGTGCCAGCAGCCCCCTAGCGGGAGCCGTCAATGAGCAGTTCTTC
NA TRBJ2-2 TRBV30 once CAWGPGHNTGELFF TGTGCCTGGGGCCCTGGACATAACACCGGGGAGCTGTTTTTT
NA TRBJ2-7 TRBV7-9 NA CASSFGQEQYF TGTGCCAGCAGCTTTGGACAGGAGCAGTACTTC
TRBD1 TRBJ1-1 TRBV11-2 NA CASSLEPTGVPEAFF TGTGCCAGCAGCTTAGAACCGACAGGGGTCCCTGAAGCTTTCTTT
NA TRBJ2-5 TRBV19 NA CASSMTEETQYF TGTGCCAGTAGTATGACAGAAGAGACCCAGTACTTC
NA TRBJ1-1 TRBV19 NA CASIGAANTEAFF TGTGCCAGTATAGGGGCGGCGAACACTGAAGCTTTCTTT
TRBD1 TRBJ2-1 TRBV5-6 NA CASSVTGTGWNEQFF TGTGCCAGCAGCGTCACCGGGACAGGGTGGAATGAGCAGTTCTTC
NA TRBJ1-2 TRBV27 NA CASSFSVNYGYTF TGTGCCAGCAGTTTTTCGGTTAACTATGGCTACACCTTC
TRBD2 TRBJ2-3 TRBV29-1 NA CSVEVGGPGTDTQYF TGCAGCGTTGAGGTGGGAGGGCCTGGCACAGATACGCAGTATTTT
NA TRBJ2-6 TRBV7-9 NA CASRVGDTKPSGANVLTF TGTGCCAGCAGGGTCGGGGACACGAAGCCTTCTGGGGCCAACGTCCTGACTTTC
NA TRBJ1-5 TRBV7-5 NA CARSLGGQLNQPQHF TGTGCCAGAAGCTTAGGAGGGCAGTTAAATCAGCCCCAGCATTTT
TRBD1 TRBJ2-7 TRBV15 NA CATSSRQGFSYEQYF TGTGCCACCAGCAGCCGACAGGGGTTTTCTTACGAGCAGTACTTC
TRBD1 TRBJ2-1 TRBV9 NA CASSVRQGWGNEQFF TGTGCCAGCAGCGTTCGACAGGGTTGGGGGAATGAGCAGTTCTTC
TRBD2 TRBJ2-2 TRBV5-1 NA CASSLPTSGSLPNTGELFF TGCGCCAGCAGCTTGCCGACTAGCGGGAGCCTGCCAAACACCGGGGAGCTGTTTTTT
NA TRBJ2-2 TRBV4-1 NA CASSQGPMGSGNTGELFF TGCGCCAGCAGCCAAGGTCCCATGGGTAGCGGCAACACCGGGGAGCTGTTTTTT
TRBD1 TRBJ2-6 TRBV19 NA CASSIQGALESGANVLTF TGTGCCAGTAGTATACAGGGGGCGCTGGAGTCTGGGGCCAACGTCCTGACTTTC
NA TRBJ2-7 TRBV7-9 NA CASSLAGAEQYF TGTGCCAGCAGCTTAGCTGGGGCCGAGCAGTACTTC
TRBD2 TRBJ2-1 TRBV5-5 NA CASSRGLAGSYNEQFF TGTGCCAGCAGCCGGGGACTAGCGGGGTCCTACAATGAGCAGTTCTTC